Presented here are 8 T cell receptor beta chains from one specimen sequenced in a study of shared clonotypes between healthy human individuals. Profiling relied on immunoSEQ multiplex PCR, and the TCRdb table lists in-frame clones only, not all of them. Of 450,000 or so clones in the sample, approximately 71% were seen once. The sequenced sample was PBMCs. The source is a woman aged 40 to 50 in good health. Some clones in this sample may be carry-over from other donors' samples.

The J gene is TRBJ2-5, the V gene TRBV29-1; TRBD1 or TRBD2 may be the D gene (6 bases each). Germline CDR1 SQVTM, CDR2 ANQGSEA. The CDR3 is 13 residues long. V was clipped by 3 bases and J by 12 bases, with 20 bases between them. CDR3: CSVETGRGEVKYF. Here the CDR3 DNA reads TGCAGCGTTGAGACGGGAAGGGGGGAGGTCAAGTACTTC. Complete variable domain (other parts from reference TRBV29-1 and TRBJ2-5): SAVISQKPSRDICQRGTSLTIQCQVDSQVTMMFWYRQQPGQSLTLIATANQGSEATYESGFVIDKFPISRPNLTFSTLTVSNMSPEDSSIYLCSVETGRGEVKYFGPGTRLLVL.

This clone was seen once. The chain links TRBV28 to TRBJ2-7; TRBD2 is a possible D gene (6 bases). This CDR3 contains 15 residues. CDR1 MDHEN and CDR2 SYDVKM come from the germline V gene. V gave up 5 bases and J gave up 7 bases, with 21 bases separating them. CDR3 nucleotides: TGTGCCAGCAGTACATTTCCGACTAGATCGGGGGAGCAGTACTTC. Its protein is CASSTFPTRSGEQYF. Together with reference TRBV28 and TRBJ2-7, the CDR3 gives the full variable domain: DVKVTQSSRYLVKRTGEKVFLECVQDMDHENMFWYRQDPGLGLRLIYFSYDVKMKEKGDIPEGYSVSREKKERFSLILESASTNQTSMYLCASSTFPTRSGEQYFGPGTRLTVT.

The V and J genes are TRBV7-9 and TRBJ2-3; D is unclear. Germline loops: CDR1 SEHNR, CDR2 FQNEAQ (reference sequence). V lost 3 bases and J lost 4, with 11 bases in between. This CDR3 has 14 residues. For the CDR3, the DNA is TGTGCCAGCAGCTTCGGGCGTTTTGCAGATACGCAGTATTTT. Translating it yields CASSFGRFADTQYF. The variable domain in full, with the rest retrieved from reference TRBV7-9 and TRBJ2-3, is DTGVSQNPRHKITKRGQNVTFRCDPISEHNRLYWYRQTLGQGPEFLTYFQNEAQLEKSRLLSDRFSAERPKGSFSTLEIQRTEQGDSAMYLCASSFGRFADTQYFGPGTRLTVL.

The rearrangement uses TRBV10-3 and TRBJ1-5; tentative D call: TRBD1 (5 bases). The CDR3 is made up of 13 amino acids. Germline assignment: CDR1 ENHRY and CDR2 SYGVKD. The V gene lost 6 bases and the J gene lost 7 bases, with 13 bases spanning the gap. The CDR3, as DNA: TGTGCCATCAGGGACGGCCGGGGGCAGCCCCAGCATTTT. This sequence encodes CAIRDGRGQPQHF.

This rearrangement joins TRBV7-3 to TRBJ2-3; 7 bases align to TRBD2. This CDR3 contains 14 residues. V shed 5 bases, J shed 6 bases, and the junction held 8 bases outside the gene matches. CDR1 and CDR2 from the germline V gene are SGHTA and FQGTGA. In DNA form, the CDR3 reads TGTGCCAGCAGCAGCCTAGCGGTCCTGGATACGCAGTATTTT. Translated: CASSSLAVLDTQYF.

This rearrangement joins TRBV7-6 to TRBJ2-5; 13 bases line up with TRBD2. V trimming: 5 bases; J trimming: 9 bases; junction bases outside the gene matches: 9. Germline CDR1 is SGHVS and CDR2 is FNYEAQ. CDR3 length: 15 amino acids. CDR3 sequence reads: CASSPGLAGVESQYF. For the CDR3, the DNA is TGTGCCAGCAGCCCAGGACTAGCGGGAGTCGAGTCCCAGTACTTC.

V is TRBV5-4 and J is TRBJ2-3, with 8 bases fitting TRBD1. CDR3 length: 16 residues. Germline V CDR1 and CDR2: SGHNT, YYREEE (reference sequence). The J segment lost 3 bases and the V segment lost 4 bases, leaving 10 bases of the junction unmatched. CDR3 nucleotide sequence: TGTGCCAGCAGCACAAGGTCCAGGGGGCAAACAGATACGCAGTATTTT. Protein product: CASSTRSRGQTDTQYF.

As regards this clone: This likely traces to a read error, being one base from a far larger clone. The chain recombines TRBV30 with TRBJ2-7; 11 bases match TRBD1. The germline CDR1 and CDR2 sequences are GTSNPN and SVGIG (reference sequence). The CDR3 sequence is 14 residues long. The chain's CDR3 is CDWNTGTGGDEQYF. The CDR3 bases are TGTGACTGGAATACCGGGACAGGGGGTGACGAGCAGTACTTC.